This T cell receptor (beta chain) was recorded in a study of T cells in Graves' hyperthyroidism and ophthalmopathy. Whole-study context: At the time of initial diagnosis and before any treatment, peripheral blood was collected.

The CDR3 spans 16 residues. V was cut by 3 bases and J by 8 bases, with 19 bases left in between. Germline V gives CDR1 ENHRY, CDR2 SYGVKD. Authors of the study amplified TCR beta CDR3 regions from RNA transcripts. First-round RT-PCR with HTBI primers amplified the TCR CDR3 region. A single record per CDR3 protein comes from TCRdb applying MiXCR to the multiplex PCR reads. The table has a few hundred thousand distinct CDR3 sequences, approximately 14% seen once. Thyroid ultrasound, orbital computed tomography, clinical symptoms, and serum thyroxine and TRAb underpinned diagnoses. The sequence was obtained from a woman aged 35 to 49 with Graves' ophthalmopathy. Sequencing input: blood. V is TRBV10-3 and J is TRBJ1-4; D is possibly TRBD1 (6 bases). DNA of the CDR3: TGTGCCATCAGTGACCCCGTACGGGGAAGGGGGGAAAAACTGTTTTTT. This translates into CAISDPVRGRGEKLFF.